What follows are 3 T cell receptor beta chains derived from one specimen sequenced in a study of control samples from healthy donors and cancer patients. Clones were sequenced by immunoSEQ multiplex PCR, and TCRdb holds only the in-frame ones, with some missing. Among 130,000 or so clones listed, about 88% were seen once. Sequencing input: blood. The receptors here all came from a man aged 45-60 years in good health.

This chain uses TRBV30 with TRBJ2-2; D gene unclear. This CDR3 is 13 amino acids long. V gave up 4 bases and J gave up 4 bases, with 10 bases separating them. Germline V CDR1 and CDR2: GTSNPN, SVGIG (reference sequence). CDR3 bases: TGTGCCTGGAATTTCGGTGTCACCGGGGAGCTGTTTTTT. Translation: CAWNFGVTGELFF. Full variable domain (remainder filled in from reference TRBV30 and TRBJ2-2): SQTIHQWPATLVQPVGSPLSLECTVEGTSNPNLYWYRQAAGRGLQLLFYSVGIGQISSEVPQNLSASRPQDRQFILSSKKLLLSDSGFYLCAWNFGVTGELFFGEGSRLTVL.

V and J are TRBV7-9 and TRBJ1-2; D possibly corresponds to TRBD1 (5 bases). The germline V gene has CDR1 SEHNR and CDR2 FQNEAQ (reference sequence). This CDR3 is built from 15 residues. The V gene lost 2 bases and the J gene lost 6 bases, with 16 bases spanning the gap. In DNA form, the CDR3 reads TGTGCCAGCAGCTTAACGACCGGGACCTTAGATGGCTACACCTTC. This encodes CASSLTTGTLDGYTF.

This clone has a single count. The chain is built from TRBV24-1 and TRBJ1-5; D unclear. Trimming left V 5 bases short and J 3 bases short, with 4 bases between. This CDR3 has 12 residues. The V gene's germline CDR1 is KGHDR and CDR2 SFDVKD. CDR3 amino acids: CATSGNNQPQHF. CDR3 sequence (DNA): TGTGCCACCAGTGGCAACAATCAGCCCCAGCATTTT.